The clone carrying this T cell receptor beta chain was seen many times. The antigen is not known. Each CDR3 protein is one row after TCRdb ran MiXCR on the 5' RACE reads. Here the sample spans around 310,000 distinct CDR3 sequences, more than 3% being singletons. The data derive from a study of T cells after yellow fever vaccination. V gave up 4 bases and J gave up 3 bases, with 12 bases separating them. The CDR3 extends over 15 amino acids. Germline V gene lookup returns CDR1 MGHRA and CDR2 YSYEKL. Study-wide findings and caveats: When the response was secondary, it was weaker but reached its peak faster, day 5 versus 15. The study re-detected most primary-vaccination clones after the booster (about 96% CD4, roughly 85% CD8).

V usage is TRBV4-1 and J usage is TRBJ1-4; D ambiguous. This clonotype was sampled from a man aged 18 to 35 who received the YFV17D yellow fever vaccine. Sequencing was performed on PBMCs, taken on the day of the yellow fever booster vaccination. CDR3 sequence reads: CASSRGWTPNEKLFF. In DNA, the CDR3 is TGCGCCAGCAGCCGCGGATGGACTCCTAATGAAAAACTGTTTTTT.